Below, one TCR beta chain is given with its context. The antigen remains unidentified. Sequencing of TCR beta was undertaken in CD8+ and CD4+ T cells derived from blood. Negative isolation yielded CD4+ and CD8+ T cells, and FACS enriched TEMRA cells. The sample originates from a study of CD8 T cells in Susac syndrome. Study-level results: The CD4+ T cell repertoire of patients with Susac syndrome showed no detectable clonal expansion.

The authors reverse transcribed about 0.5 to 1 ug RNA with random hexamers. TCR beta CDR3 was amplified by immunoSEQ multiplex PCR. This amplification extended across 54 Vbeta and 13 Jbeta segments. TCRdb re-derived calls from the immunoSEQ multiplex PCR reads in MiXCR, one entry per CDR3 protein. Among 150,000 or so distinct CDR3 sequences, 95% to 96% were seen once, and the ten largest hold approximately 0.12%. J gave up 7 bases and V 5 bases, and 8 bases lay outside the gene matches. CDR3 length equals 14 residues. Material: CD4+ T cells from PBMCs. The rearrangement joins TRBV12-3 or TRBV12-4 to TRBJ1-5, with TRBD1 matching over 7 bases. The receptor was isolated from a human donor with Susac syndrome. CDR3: CASSLSGGGQPQHF. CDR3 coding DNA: TGTGCCAGCAGTCTTTCAGGGGGTGGGCAGCCCCAGCATTTT.